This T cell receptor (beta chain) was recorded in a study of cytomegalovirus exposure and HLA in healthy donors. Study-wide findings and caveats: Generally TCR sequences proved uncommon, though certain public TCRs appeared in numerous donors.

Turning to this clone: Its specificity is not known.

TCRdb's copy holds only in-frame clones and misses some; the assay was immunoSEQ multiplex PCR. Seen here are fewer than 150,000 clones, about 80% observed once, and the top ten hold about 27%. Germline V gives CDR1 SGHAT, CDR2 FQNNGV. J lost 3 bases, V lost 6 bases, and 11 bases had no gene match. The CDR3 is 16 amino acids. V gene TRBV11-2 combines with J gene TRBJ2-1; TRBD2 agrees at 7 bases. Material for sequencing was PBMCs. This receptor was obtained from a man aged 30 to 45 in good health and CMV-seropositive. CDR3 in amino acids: CASRPTGTTNYNEQFF. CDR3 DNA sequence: TGTGCCAGCAGGCCAACCGGGACTACGAACTACAATGAGCAGTTCTTC.